The entry that follows covers one T cell receptor beta chain sequence. Its antigen remains unknown. These data are taken from a study of cytomegalovirus exposure and HLA in healthy donors. From the approximately 120-subject validation cohort, which was separate from the approximately 670-subject first cohort, the donors were drawn. Points from the study as a whole: Altogether, some 160 TCR beta chains were recorded as cytomegalovirus-associated. Rarity held for most TCR sequences, but there were some public TCRs that occurred in many donors. In vitro, a few CMV-associated chains proved specific for CMV antigens.

Assay: immunoSEQ multiplex PCR; the TCRdb copy retains only in-frame clones and omits some. The sample lists around 73,000 clones, approximately 90% occurring once. CDR1 SQVTM and CDR2 ANQGSEA come from the germline V gene. This CDR3 comprises 13 residues. Trimming stripped 2 bases from V and 0 bases from J, with 7 bases between. Sequencing used PBMCs. This clonotype was obtained from a woman aged 18 to 35 in good health and CMV-seropositive. The chain has TRBV29-1 and TRBJ1-1; no definite D call. CDR3 amino acids: CSVERRLNTEAFF. As DNA, the CDR3 is TGCAGCGTTGAAAGGCGGCTGAACACTGAAGCTTTCTTT.